The 10 T cell receptor beta chains listed next were all sequenced from one sample in a study of shared clonotypes between healthy human individuals. Sequencing was performed with immunoSEQ multiplex PCR; in TCRdb, only in-frame clones are kept and a portion is missing. This sample carries approximately 340,000 clones, around four fifths of them seen once, and the ten largest clones take around 9.3%. The specimen sequenced was memory CD4+ T cells sorted from blood. Subset indicated: CD45RA-negative fraction. The origin of the receptors is a man aged 30-40 years in good health.

The chain uses TRBV11-2 and TRBJ2-7; the D is unclear. The germline CDR1 and CDR2 sequences are SGHAT and FQNNGV. This CDR3 comprises 15 residues. The germline V and J ends were trimmed by 2 bases and 6 bases, with 17 bases remaining between them. The chain's CDR3 is CASSLNRASPSEQYF. CDR3 sequence (DNA): TGTGCCAGCAGCTTAAACCGGGCGTCGCCTAGCGAGCAGTACTTC.

This chain connects TRBV28 to TRBJ1-4; 8 bases line up with TRBD1. CDR1 MDHEN and CDR2 SYDVKM come from the germline V gene. The length of the CDR3 is 16 residues. The J segment lost 0 bases and the V segment lost 10 bases, leaving 10 bases of the junction unmatched. CDR3 residues: CATQAGGGATNEKLFF. The CDR3 nucleotides are TGTGCCACCCAGGCAGGGGGCGGGGCAACTAATGAAAAACTGTTTTTT.

The chain couples TRBV11-2 to TRBJ2-2; D gene uncertain. With 3 bases removed from V and 0 bases from J, the gap between germline ends came to 14 bases. Germline CDR1 SGHAT, CDR2 FQNNGV. The CDR3 consists of 17 residues. CDR3 nucleotides: TGTGCCAGCAGCTTCCTCGCAAGTGGCGCGAACACCGGGGAGCTGTTTTTT. Protein product: CASSFLASGANTGELFF.

This clone was seen more than once but under ten times. The chain couples TRBV29-1 to TRBJ1-1, with D possibly being TRBD1 (5 bases). V was pared by 7 bases and J by 0 bases, with 18 bases between. The CDR3 totals 15 residues. CDR1 and CDR2 from the germline V gene are SQVTM and ANQGSEA. The CDR3 DNA sequence: TGCAGCGGCGGGCCAGGGTGGGGGATGAACACTGAAGCTTTCTTT. Translation: CSGGPGWGMNTEAFF.

This chain links TRBV19 with TRBJ2-2, with no clear D. The V gene's germline CDR1 is LNHDA and CDR2 SQIVND (reference sequence). Between the trimmed V and J ends, which lost 2 bases and 5 bases, there was a span of 9 bases. The CDR3 is 14 residues long. CDR3 amino acids: CASSITTPTGELFF. The CDR3 DNA reads as TGTGCCAGTAGTATAACCACTCCGACCGGGGAGCTGTTTTTT.

This clone was recorded a few times. V usage is TRBV6-6 and J usage is TRBJ2-7; 9 bases match TRBD1. CDR1 is MNHNY and CDR2 is SVGAGI in the germline V gene (reference sequence). CDR3 length equals 14 residues. With V trimmed by 6 bases and J by 2 bases, 5 bases remained unmatched. CDR3 coding DNA: TGTGCCAGCAGAAACAGGGGGCGAGCCTACGAGCAGTACTTC. Protein product: CASRNRGRAYEQYF.

J is TRBJ1-4 and V is TRBV5-1; TRBD1 agrees at 9 bases. The trim removed 1 base at V and 8 bases at J, leaving 9 bases unmatched. CDR3 length: 16 amino acids. CDR1 SGHRS and CDR2 YFSETQ come from the germline V gene. CDR3 sequence reads: CASSLTGGPVKEKLFF. The CDR3 region has the DNA TGCGCCAGCAGCTTGACAGGGGGCCCAGTGAAGGAAAAACTGTTTTTT. The variable domain in full, with the rest retrieved from reference TRBV5-1 and TRBJ1-4, is KAGVTQTPRYLIKTRGQQVTLSCSPISGHRSVSWYQQTPGQGLQFLFEYFSETQRNKGNFPGRFSGRQFSNSRSEMNVSTLELGDSALYLCASSLTGGPVKEKLFFGSGTQLSVL.

The chain joins TRBV6-1 to TRBJ1-5, with TRBD1 matching 8 bases. The germline V gene has CDR1 MNHNS and CDR2 SASEGT. V shed 6 bases and J 4 bases; nucleotides not matched to a gene: 8. This CDR3 is 15 amino acids long. CDR3 sequence (DNA): TGTGCCAGCAGCGGACAGGGAGGTGAGAATCAGCCCCAGCATTTT. Translating it yields CASSGQGGENQPQHF.

This clone was seen just once. V gene TRBV10-3 combines with J gene TRBJ2-2; maybe TRBD2 (5 bases). V was clipped by 5 bases and J by 7 bases, with 17 bases between them. CDR3 length: 15 amino acids. Germline V CDR1 and CDR2: ENHRY, SYGVKD. The CDR3 region has the DNA TGTGCCATCAGTCCAGCCGGGAAAGTGGACGGGGAGCTGTTTTTT. It codes for CAISPAGKVDGELFF.

The chain has TRBV14 and TRBJ2-2; TRBD2 matches 9 bases. The CDR3 consists of 15 residues. J was trimmed by 3 bases and V by 5 bases; bases with no gene match: 4. From germline, CDR1 is SGHDN and CDR2 FVKESK. Written as DNA, the CDR3 is TGTGCCAGCAGCTGGGGACTAGCCCACACCGGGGAGCTGTTTTTT. This gives the protein CASSWGLAHTGELFF.